Below, 20 T cell receptor beta chains from the same sample are listed, as sequenced in a study of beta chain features in type 1 diabetes. Expressed TCRB transcripts were sequenced because the entire RNA isolate underwent reverse transcription. This table comes from immunoSEQ multiplex PCR, and its TCRdb copy is limited to in-frame clones, with some not included. The table includes around 250,000 clones, about 71% detected once. Sequencing was done on a sample of naive CD4+ T cells from blood. The receptors originated from a young man in good health.

The chain joins TRBV30 to TRBJ1-5; D remains unclear. Germline V gene sequence: CDR1 GTSNPN, CDR2 SVGIG (reference sequence). The CDR3 consists of 17 residues. V was pared by 1 base and J by 5 bases, with 21 bases between. The CDR3 sequence is CAWSAGPRTGGYQPQHF. The DNA of the CDR3 is TGTGCCTGGAGTGCAGGCCCCCGGACGGGAGGATATCAGCCCCAGCATTTT. Supplemented by reference TRBV30 and TRBJ1-5, the full variable domain reads SQTIHQWPATLVQPVGSPLSLECTVEGTSNPNLYWYRQAAGRGLQLLFYSVGIGQISSEVPQNLSASRPQDRQFILSSKKLLLSDSGFYLCAWSAGPRTGGYQPQHFGDGTRLSIL.

This clone was observed a single time. Other DNA sequences in this specimen translate into the identical CDR3. The chain employs TRBV30 and TRBJ2-5; D gene ambiguous. The germline gives CDR1 GTSNPN, CDR2 SVGIG (reference sequence). The CDR3 spans 13 residues. V shed 0 bases and J shed 2 bases, with 7 bases lying between them. CDR3 in DNA: TGTGCCTGGAGTGTAAGATCACAAGAGACCCAGTACTTC. It yields the protein CAWSVRSQETQYF.

This clone was picked up a small number of times. V usage is TRBV30 and J usage is TRBJ2-5; D tentatively reads TRBD1 or TRBD2 (5 bases each). With 4 bases removed from V and 4 bases from J, the gap between germline ends came to 16 bases. The CDR3 extends over 14 amino acids. Germline V lookup: CDR1 GTSNPN, CDR2 SVGIG (reference sequence). The CDR3 DNA sequence: TGTGCCTGGACGGGAAGGGGCCTAGGAGAGACCCAGTACTTC. As protein: CAWTGRGLGETQYF.

The chain combines TRBV20-1 with TRBJ2-7; no definite D call. Germline V gives CDR1 DFQATT, CDR2 SNEGSKA (reference sequence). Trimming removed 4 bases at V and 2 bases at J, with 3 bases between. This CDR3 is 10 amino acids long. CDR3 sequence reads: CSAKTYEQYF. CDR3 DNA sequence: TGCAGTGCTAAAACCTACGAGCAGTACTTC.

The chain links TRBV2 to TRBJ2-4, with 11 nucleotides matching TRBD2. With 1 base clipped from V and 15 bases from J, the junction kept 11 bases outside the gene matches. The CDR3 contains 15 residues. CDR1 and CDR2 (germline): SNHLY, FYNNEI. The CDR3, as DNA: TGTGCCAGCAGTGAAGGGCTAGCGGGGGGCCTGCGGATGTACTTC. Amino acid sequence: CASSEGLAGGLRMYF.

The chain carries TRBV10-3 and TRBJ2-7; TRBD2 agrees at 10 bases. V was clipped by 5 bases and J by 4 bases; unmatched bases: 5. The CDR3 runs to 14 residues. In germline, CDR1 is ENHRY, CDR2 SYGVKD. The CDR3 DNA sequence: TGTGCCATCAGTCCTAGCGGGGGCTTGTACGAGCAGTACTTC. Residues: CAISPSGGLYEQYF.

The rearrangement uses TRBV4-1 and TRBJ2-7; 9 bases are shared with TRBD2. The germline CDR1 and CDR2 sequences are MGHRA and YSYEKL. Trimming cost V 4 bases and J 4 bases; bases outside gene matches: 5. This CDR3 has 14 amino acids. For the CDR3, the DNA is TGCGCCAGCAGCCCTCGACTAGCGGAATACGAGCAGTACTTC. Its translation: CASSPRLAEYEQYF.

This clone was counted between two and nine times. This sequence joins TRBV18 and TRBJ2-7; D uncertain. The germline V and J ends were trimmed by 6 bases and 6 bases, with 15 bases remaining between them. Germline V gives CDR1 KGHSH, CDR2 LQKENI. This CDR3 is 13 amino acids long. CDR3 in amino acids: CASSATVAGEQYF. The CDR3 DNA reads as TGTGCCAGCTCCGCGACCGTGGCAGGCGAGCAGTACTTC.

This clone was seen a few times. V and J are TRBV12-5 and TRBJ2-3, with D unclear. V lost 0 bases and J 0 bases, leaving 10 bases between the germline ends. CDR1 LGHNT and CDR2 FRNRAP come from the germline V gene. This CDR3 has 16 residues. The CDR3 sequence is CASGLVGTTSTDTQYF. CDR3 in DNA: TGTGCTAGTGGTTTGGTGGGAACAACTAGCACAGATACGCAGTATTTT. Filled out from reference TRBV12-5 and TRBJ2-3, the complete variable domain reads DARVTQTPRHKVTEMGQEVTMRCQPILGHNTVFWYRQTMMQGLELLAYFRNRAPLDDSGMPKDRFSAEMPDATLATLKIQPSEPRDSAVYFCASGLVGTTSTDTQYFGPGTRLTVL.

The rearrangement joins TRBV30 to TRBJ2-7; a weak D match, TRBD1 (6 bases). Trimming shortened V by 0 bases and J by 4 bases, and 10 bases separated the two germline ends. Germline lookup yields CDR1 GTSNPN and CDR2 SVGIG (reference sequence). The CDR3 covers 13 residues. CDR3 sequence reads: CAWSVRGSYEQYF. CDR3 coding DNA: TGTGCCTGGAGTGTAAGGGGGAGTTACGAGCAGTACTTC.

This clone has a handful of counts. CDR3 amino acids: CSVEESGKSYGYTF. DNA for the CDR3: TGCAGCGTTGAAGAGTCAGGGAAAAGCTATGGCTACACCTTC. The chain recombines TRBV29-1 with TRBJ1-2; a possible D gene is TRBD1 (5 bases). V lost 0 bases and J lost 4, with 12 bases in between. This CDR3 is 14 amino acids long. Germline V gene sequence: CDR1 SQVTM, CDR2 ANQGSEA. Combining the CDR3 with reference TRBV29-1 and TRBJ1-2 gives the whole variable domain SAVISQKPSRDICQRGTSLTIQCQVDSQVTMMFWYRQQPGQSLTLIATANQGSEATYESGFVIDKFPISRPNLTFSTLTVSNMSPEDSSIYLCSVEESGKSYGYTFGSGTRLTVV.

To note about this clone: This sample also contains other DNA sequences that code for the same CDR3. This sequence joins TRBV30 and TRBJ1-5, with D possibly matching TRBD1 (6 bases). Germline-derived CDR1 and CDR2 are GTSNPN and SVGIG (reference sequence). Trimming pared 2 bases from V and 4 bases from J, leaving 9 bases between. The length of the CDR3 is 13 residues. CDR3 sequence reads: CAWSSQGNQPQHF. CDR3 DNA: TGTGCCTGGAGTTCCCAGGGGAATCAGCCCCAGCATTTT.

J is TRBJ1-2 and V is TRBV30, with TRBD1 matching over 7 bases. V shed 7 bases and J 7 bases; nucleotides not matched to a gene: 15. Looked up from germline, CDR1 is GTSNPN and CDR2 is SVGIG (reference sequence). The CDR3 totals 14 residues. Written as DNA, the CDR3 is TGTGCCTCACCACCCAGGGGGGGACGAAGTGGCTACACCTTC. It is translated as CASPPRGGRSGYTF.

The chain joins TRBV6-6 to TRBJ2-7, with D perhaps TRBD1 (5 bases). CDR1 is MNHNY, CDR2 SVGAGI, per germline (reference sequence). Deletions cut 4 bases from V and 1 base from J, with 8 bases between. There are 13 residues in the CDR3. The CDR3 loop reads CASSSRQSYEQYF. The CDR3 DNA follows: TGTGCCAGCAGTTCCAGACAGTCCTACGAGCAGTACTTC.

V is TRBV14 and J is TRBJ2-1, with D unresolved. The CDR3 contains 14 residues. V gave up 4 bases and J gave up 4 bases, with 11 bases separating them. The germline V gene encodes CDR1 SGHDN and CDR2 FVKESK. CDR3 protein: CASSPLADYNEQFF. The CDR3, as DNA: TGTGCCAGCAGCCCCTTGGCAGATTACAATGAGCAGTTCTTC.

CDR3 region: CASSLRQQQETQYF. The CDR3, as DNA: TGCGCCAGCAGCTTGAGGCAGCAACAAGAGACCCAGTACTTC. The rearrangement joins TRBV5-1 to TRBJ2-5; D uncertain. Germline V lookup: CDR1 SGHRS, CDR2 YFSETQ. The CDR3 spans 14 residues. The germline V and J ends were trimmed by 1 base and 2 bases, with 9 bases remaining between them.

The J gene is TRBJ2-7, the V gene TRBV7-9, with D uncertain. The CDR3 contains 13 residues. V was shortened by 2 bases and J by 6 bases, with 11 bases between the two germline ends. Germline CDR1 and CDR2: SEHNR and FQNEAQ (reference sequence). CDR3 region: CASSLPPEAEQYF. CDR3 nucleotide sequence: TGTGCCAGCAGCTTACCCCCCGAAGCCGAGCAGTACTTC.

The J gene is TRBJ2-5, the V gene TRBV9; 10 positions match TRBD2. The germline V gene encodes CDR1 SGDLS and CDR2 YYNGEE. Trimming removed 2 bases from V and 5 bases from J; junction bases left unmatched: 9. This CDR3 has 16 residues. The CDR3 here is CASSVSSGSVAETQYF. Here the CDR3 DNA reads TGTGCCAGCAGCGTCTCTAGCGGGAGTGTTGCGGAGACCCAGTACTTC.

CDR3 loop: CASSLAGSQETQYF. The CDR3 DNA follows: TGTGCCAGCTCACTCGCGGGAAGCCAAGAGACCCAGTACTTC. The chain recombines TRBV18 with TRBJ2-5, with a possible D match to TRBD2 (6 bases). From germline, CDR1 is KGHSH and CDR2 LQKENI. CDR3 length equals 14 residues. The germline V and J ends were trimmed by 4 bases and 1 base, with 10 bases remaining between them.

The chain is built from TRBV7-2 and TRBJ1-2, with D hard to call. V lost 6 bases to trimming and J lost 10 bases, with 9 bases between them. Per germline, CDR1 SGHTA and CDR2 FQGNSA. This CDR3 is built from 10 residues. The CDR3 here is CASRGRVYTF. CDR3 coding DNA: TGTGCCAGCAGGGGTAGGGTCTACACCTTC.